The 30 T cell receptor beta chains reported below all come from one sample, sequenced in a study of shared clonotypes between healthy human individuals (TCRdb year 2020). The receptor library was made with the immunoSEQ multiplex PCR assay. TCRdb stores this immuneACCESS table with in-frame sequences only. Part of the clones is absent; in the studies checked, under half of the shortfall reflects unresolved V genes, and no reason is known for the rest. Present in this sample are more than 90,000 clones, under 70% of which were seen just once. Approximately 49% of the sample rests with the top ten. The sequencing sample was made of memory CD8+ T cells sorted from blood. The cell subset or site tag for this specimen amounts to: CD45RO+ cells pooled with CCR7-negative TemRA cells. Every receptor here comes from a man aged 25 to 45 in good health.

V is TRBV2 and J is TRBJ2-1; 9 nucleotides agree with TRBD1. V dropped 5 bases and J dropped 4; count of bases not matched to a gene: 6. This CDR3 contains 15 residues. The germline V gene has CDR1 SNHLY and CDR2 FYNNEI. CDR3 DNA sequence: TGTGCCAGCAGTTCCGACAGGGGGTCTTACAATGAGCAGTTCTTC. This translates into CASSSDRGSYNEQFF.

This clone was detected only once. The chain employs TRBV6-4 and TRBJ2-2; TRBD1 aligns across 8 bases. The CDR3 is 17 amino acids. V shed 6 bases and J 4 bases; nucleotides not matched to a gene: 13. Germline V gene sequence: CDR1 MRHNA, CDR2 SNTAGT. As DNA, the CDR3 is TGTGCCAGCAGCCCGAACCCCGGGACAGGCAGCACCGGGGAGCTGTTTTTT. The encoded protein is CASSPNPGTGSTGELFF.

For the CDR3, the DNA is TGTGCCAGCAGTTACTCCCCTAGCGGGAGTTTCGAGCAGTACTTC. It codes for CASSYSPSGSFEQYF. The chain carries TRBV6-5 and TRBJ2-7; 10 positions match TRBD2. Germline V gene lookup returns CDR1 MNHEY and CDR2 SVGAGI. This CDR3 has 15 residues. The V and J ends lost 0 bases and 6 bases, in that order; junction bases with no gene match: 5.

The chain combines TRBV14 with TRBJ2-1; a weak D match, TRBD2 (6 bases). This CDR3 is built from 15 residues. Germline V gene lookup returns CDR1 SGHDN and CDR2 FVKESK. V lost 1 base and J 8 bases, leaving 15 bases between the germline ends. Written as DNA, the CDR3 is TGTGCCAGCAGCCAAGGGACTACCGTCGGCGATGAGCAGTTCTTC. Protein product: CASSQGTTVGDEQFF.

This CDR3 reads CASSYSSDRNQETQYF. The DNA for the CDR3 is TGTGCCAGCAGTTACTCGAGCGACAGAAACCAAGAGACCCAGTACTTC. This chain links TRBV6-5 with TRBJ2-5; TRBD1 might be the D (5 bases). Germline CDR1 MNHEY, CDR2 SVGAGI. Trimming removed 0 bases at V and 0 bases at J, with 11 bases between. CDR3 size: 16 residues.

The gene calls are TRBV25-1 and TRBJ2-3, with 11 positions matching TRBD2. V dropped 3 bases and J dropped 5; count of bases not matched to a gene: 10. CDR3 length: 17 amino acids. CDR1 and CDR2 (germline): MGHDK, SYGVNS. CDR3 sequence (DNA): TGTGCCAGCAGTGACCACGGGACTAGCGGATTAAAAGATACGCAGTATTTT. This codes for CASSDHGTSGLKDTQYF.

This clone was counted only a few times. V and J are TRBV18 and TRBJ2-5; unclear D gene. The V end lost 6 bases, the J end lost 0 bases, and 8 bases lay between the germline ends. CDR3 length: 13 residues. The germline V gene encodes CDR1 KGHSH and CDR2 LQKENI. CDR3: CASSQRHQETQYF. CDR3 in DNA: TGTGCCAGCTCCCAGCGTCACCAAGAGACCCAGTACTTC.

Ten or more counts support this clone. The chain combines TRBV9 with TRBJ2-1; possible D gene TRBD1, 6 bases. This CDR3 is 13 amino acids long. Between the trimmed V and J ends, which lost 5 bases and 8 bases, there was a span of 14 bases. Germline CDR1 is SGDLS and CDR2 is YYNGEE. CDR3 sequence: CASSGGQRHEQFF. CDR3 coding DNA: TGTGCCAGCAGTGGGGGACAACGGCATGAGCAGTTCTTC. The complete variable domain, with remaining parts taken from reference TRBV9 and TRBJ2-1, reads DSGVTQTPKHLITATGQRVTLRCSPRSGDLSVYWYQQSLDQGLQFLIQYYNGEERAKGNILERFSAQQFPDLHSELNLSSLELGDSALYFCASSGGQRHEQFFGPGTRLTVL.

This chain connects TRBV13 to TRBJ2-1, with unresolved D. Germline CDR1 is PRHDT and CDR2 is FYEKMQ (reference sequence). The CDR3 has 12 residues. V was pared by 1 base and J by 8 bases, with 6 bases between. CDR3 in DNA: TGTGCCAGCAGCTTAGTTGAGTATGAGCAGTTCTTC. This codes for CASSLVEYEQFF.

This chain joins TRBV27 and TRBJ2-4, with D perhaps TRBD1 or TRBD2 (5 bases each). CDR1 is MNHEY and CDR2 is SMNVEV in the germline V gene (reference sequence). The CDR3 is 11 amino acids. DNA for the CDR3: TGTTACCAGAGGGGAAAAAACATTCAGTACTTC. Translated: CYQRGKNIQYF.

The chain combines TRBV14 with TRBJ2-1; 7 nucleotides line up with TRBD2. CDR1 and CDR2 (germline): SGHDN, FVKESK. V was pared by 0 bases and J by 4 bases, with 3 bases of the junction left unmatched. This CDR3 region has 15 residues. As DNA, the CDR3 is TGTGCCAGCAGCCAAGATCCTAGCGGTTACAATGAGCAGTTCTTC. It encodes CASSQDPSGYNEQFF.

This clone was counted only a few times. The chain joins TRBV13 to TRBJ2-7; D is undetermined. Looked up from germline, CDR1 is PRHDT and CDR2 is FYEKMQ (reference sequence). V dropped 2 bases and J dropped 0 bases, with 11 bases sitting between them. The CDR3 is 15 amino acids. CDR3 loop: CASSLSGPLSYEQYF. The DNA for the CDR3 is TGTGCCAGCAGCTTATCCGGGCCACTCTCCTACGAGCAGTACTTC. Full variable domain (outside the CDR3, taken from reference TRBV13 and TRBJ2-7): AAGVIQSPRHLIKEKRETATLKCYPIPRHDTVYWYQQGPGQDPQFLISFYEKMQSDKGSIPDRFSAQQFSDYHSELNMSSLELGDSALYFCASSLSGPLSYEQYFGPGTRLTVT.

V is TRBV27 and J is TRBJ2-7; D gene uncertain. The CDR3 covers 14 residues. Germline-derived CDR1 and CDR2 are MNHEY and SMNVEV (reference sequence). The V end lost 6 bases, the J end lost 5 bases, and 17 bases lay between the germline ends. The CDR3 loop reads CASRLGHGWNEQYF. CDR3 sequence (DNA): TGTGCCAGCAGATTAGGGCACGGGTGGAACGAGCAGTACTTC.

This clone was counted between two and nine times. CDR3 loop: CASSLSVGREETQYF. CDR3 bases: TGTGCCAGCAGCTTAAGTGTAGGGCGGGAGGAGACCCAGTACTTC. The chain uses TRBV5-6 and TRBJ2-5; 7 bases are shared with TRBD2. Germline trimming cut 2 bases from V and 5 bases from J; bases unmatched to any gene: 9. The CDR3 is made up of 15 amino acids. CDR1 and CDR2 from the germline V gene are SGHDT and YYEEEE.

By share, this clone counts as medium-sized. Other DNA variants within this sample encode the same CDR3. CDR3 DNA: TGTGCCAGCAGTTTATTCTATGAGCAGTTCTTC. It encodes CASSLFYEQFF. J is TRBJ2-1 and V is TRBV28, with no clear D. Deletions cut 1 base from V and 8 bases from J, with 3 bases between. Germline CDR1 is MDHEN and CDR2 is SYDVKM. The CDR3 runs 11 residues.

Notes on this clone: A clone one base away is much larger, so this may be a read error. V is TRBV9 and J is TRBJ2-7, with 7 bases that match TRBD2. The germline V gene encodes CDR1 SGDLS and CDR2 YYNGEE. This CDR3 is built from 15 residues. CDR3 protein: CASSVDGRQAYKQYF. The CDR3 DNA is TGTGCCAGCAGCGTAGACGGGAGGCAGGCCTACAAGCAGTACTTC. Full variable domain (rest looked up from reference TRBV9 and TRBJ2-7): DSGVTQTPKHLITATGQRVTLRCSPRSGDLSVYWYQQSLDQGLQFLIQYYNGEERAKGNILERFSAQQFPDLHSELNLSSLELGDSALYFCASSVDGRQAYKQYFGPGTRLTVT.

The chain couples TRBV19 to TRBJ2-3, with a tentative D call TRBD1 (5 bases). V lost 0 bases and J 4 bases, leaving 11 bases between the germline ends. From germline, CDR1 is LNHDA and CDR2 SQIVND (reference sequence). This CDR3 has 15 residues. The CDR3 is CASSIEGRLADTQYF. The CDR3 DNA sequence: TGTGCCAGTAGTATAGAGGGGCGCCTCGCAGATACGCAGTATTTT.

The CDR3 region is CATSRGSGRVPSSYNEQFF. The CDR3 DNA reads TGTGCCACCAGCAGAGGTAGCGGGAGGGTACCGAGCTCCTACAATGAGCAGTTCTTC. This chain joins TRBV15 and TRBJ2-1; the match to TRBD2 covers 11 bases. CDR3 length: 19 residues. Germline loops: CDR1 LNHNV, CDR2 YYDKDF (reference sequence). Trimming cost V 1 base and J 0 bases; bases outside gene matches: 8.

V and J are TRBV11-2 and TRBJ2-5; 9 positions match TRBD1. The J call may be incorrect, as the DNA end agrees better with TRBJ2-7. The CDR3 has 15 residues. The germline CDR1 and CDR2 sequences are SGHAT and FQNNGV. CDR3: CASSSSDRGTYEQYF. The CDR3 DNA reads as TGTGCCAGCAGCTCCTCGGACAGGGGTACCTACGAGCAGTACTTC.

The V call is TRBV13, the J call TRBJ2-3; D not certain. Trimming left V 5 bases short and J 0 bases short, with 3 bases between. Germline CDR1 PRHDT, CDR2 FYEKMQ (reference sequence). The CDR3 loop spans 12 amino acids. The CDR3 DNA sequence: TGTGCCAGCAGCATAAGCACAGATACGCAGTATTTT. Translating gives CASSISTDTQYF.

The genes are TRBV7-9 and TRBJ2-2; 10 bases line up with TRBD1. Germline V gives CDR1 SEHNR, CDR2 FQNEAQ (reference sequence). The CDR3 contains 19 residues. V lost 5 bases, J lost 1 base, and 13 bases stayed unmatched. CDR3 DNA sequence: TGTGCCAGCAGCCCGAAGACAGGGGGCCTGGGTGTGAACACCGGGGAGCTGTTTTTT. Protein: CASSPKTGGLGVNTGELFF.

This clone is a singleton in its sample. The V call is TRBV6-1, the J call TRBJ1-5; D gene uncertain. Trimming shortened V by 1 base and J by 0 bases, and 10 bases separated the two germline ends. The CDR3 loop spans 16 amino acids. Per the germline V gene, CDR1 is MNHNS and CDR2 is SASEGT. The CDR3: CASSEESPYSNQPQHF. DNA of the CDR3: TGTGCCAGCAGTGAAGAGTCCCCTTATAGCAATCAGCCCCAGCATTTT.

The chain couples TRBV27 to TRBJ2-7, with D unclear. CDR1 and CDR2 (germline): MNHEY, SMNVEV (reference sequence). With 9 bases removed from V and 6 bases from J, the gap between germline ends came to 18 bases. The CDR3 runs 13 residues. The CDR3 protein is CASAINSLSEQYF. The CDR3 DNA is TGTGCCAGTGCAATTAACTCCCTGTCCGAGCAGTACTTC.

This clone was seen once. This chain joins TRBV20-1 and TRBJ2-1, with D unresolved. Germline CDR1 reads DFQATT; CDR2 reads SNEGSKA (reference sequence). The CDR3 is 11 residues long. V was shortened by 6 bases and J by 7 bases, with 10 bases between the two germline ends. The CDR3 region has the DNA TGCAGTGCCGAATGGGAAAATGAGCAGTTCTTC. Encoded protein: CSAEWENEQFF.

The rearrangement uses TRBV6-5 and TRBJ2-7; TRBD2 matches at 9 bases. V trimming: 4 bases; J trimming: 2 bases; junction bases outside the gene matches: 9. The CDR3 has 16 amino acids. Germline CDR1 reads MNHEY; CDR2 reads SVGAGI. The CDR3: CASSWGASGNTYEQYF. CDR3 DNA sequence: TGTGCCAGCAGTTGGGGGGCTAGCGGGAATACCTACGAGCAGTACTTC.

The chain uses TRBV11-2 and TRBJ2-7; D is uncertain. Trimming stripped 5 bases from V and 3 bases from J, with 14 bases between. Germline CDR1 is SGHAT and CDR2 is FQNNGV. The CDR3 covers 14 residues. CDR3 loop: CASSLHVDSYEQYF. In DNA form, the CDR3 reads TGTGCCAGCAGCCTCCATGTGGATAGCTACGAGCAGTACTTC. Drawing the rest from reference TRBV11-2 and TRBJ2-7, the complete variable domain is EAGVAQSPRYKIIEKRQSVAFWCNPISGHATLYWYQQILGQGPKLLIQFQNNGVVDDSQLPKDRFSAERLKGVDSTLKIQPAKLEDSAVYLCASSLHVDSYEQYFGPGTRLTVT.

The rearrangement joins TRBV6-1 to TRBJ2-7; tentative D call: TRBD1 (5 bases). This CDR3 comprises 17 residues. Per the germline V gene, CDR1 is MNHNS and CDR2 is SASEGT. Trimming took 0 bases from V and 5 from J, leaving 20 bases between them. The CDR3 coding sequence is TGTGCCAGCAGTGAAGCCCAATTGCAAGGACACGAGGACGAGCAGTACTTC. Translation: CASSEAQLQGHEDEQYF.

Only a few counts were recorded for this clone. A much more abundant neighbour one base away suggests this may be a read error. This chain joins TRBV4-2 and TRBJ2-4; 7 bases are a match to TRBD2. Trimming removed 3 bases from V and 8 bases from J; junction bases left unmatched: 7. CDR3 length: 14 amino acids. Germline V lookup: CDR1 LGHNA, CDR2 YNFKEQ. The CDR3, as DNA: TGTGCCAGCAGCCAGGGGCTGGGGGGGGACATTCAGTACTTC. Protein product: CASSQGLGGDIQYF.

This chain connects TRBV6-6 to TRBJ2-5, with D maybe TRBD2 (6 bases). The CDR3 is 16 residues long. Germline CDR1 and CDR2: MNHNY and SVGAGI (reference sequence). The ends were cut back, 0 bases at V and 5 bases at J, with 16 bases in the middle. The CDR3 here is CASSYSTAFGRETQYF. Written as DNA, the CDR3 is TGTGCCAGCAGTTACTCCACGGCGTTTGGGAGGGAGACCCAGTACTTC.

This clone was seen repeatedly, ten times or more. V usage is TRBV7-9 and J usage is TRBJ2-7; 7 nucleotides line up with TRBD2. The CDR3 extends over 14 amino acids. CDR1 SEHNR and CDR2 FQNEAQ come from the germline V gene (reference sequence). V was pared by 0 bases and J by 2 bases, with 1 base of the junction left unmatched. The CDR3 spells CASSLALAAYEQYF. The CDR3 coding sequence is TGTGCCAGCAGCTTAGCGCTAGCGGCCTACGAGCAGTACTTC.